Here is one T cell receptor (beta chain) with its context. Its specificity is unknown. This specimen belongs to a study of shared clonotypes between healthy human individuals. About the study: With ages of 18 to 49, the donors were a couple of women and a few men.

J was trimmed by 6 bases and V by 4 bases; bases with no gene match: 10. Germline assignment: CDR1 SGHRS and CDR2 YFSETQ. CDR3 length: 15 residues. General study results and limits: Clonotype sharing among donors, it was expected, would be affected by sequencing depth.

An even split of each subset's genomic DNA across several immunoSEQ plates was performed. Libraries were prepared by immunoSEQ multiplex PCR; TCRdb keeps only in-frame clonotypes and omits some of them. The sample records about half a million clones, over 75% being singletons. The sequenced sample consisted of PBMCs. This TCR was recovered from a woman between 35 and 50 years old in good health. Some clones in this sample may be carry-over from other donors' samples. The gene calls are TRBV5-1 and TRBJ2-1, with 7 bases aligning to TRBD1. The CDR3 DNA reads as TGCGCCAGCAGCGAAACAGGGGTCCCTTCCAATGAGCAGTTCTTC. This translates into CASSETGVPSNEQFF.